A single T cell receptor (beta chain) is shown here with its context. The clone's antigen remains unknown. Per-base qualities were not stored, and no clone one base away is much larger. This sample is drawn from a study of blood T cell repertoires in COVID-19 (dated by TCRdb to about 2020). In terms of the full investigation: Collaborator samples came from the United States, Italy and Spain and covered acute and convalescent phases of COVID-19. The prospective study material was composed of cDNA or gDNA derived from T cells, B-cell-depleted T cells, or PBMCs. A de-identified subject ID, COVID-19 status, age in years and sex were almost always included in the sample metadata. The dataset comprised deeply sampled blood TCRbeta repertoires from subjects exposed to, actively infected with, or recovered from COVID-19. Where HLA class I and class II types were available, the types were taken from metadata supplied by the sample provider, not from assay-based typing. The samples were drawn from the first 160 participants of the ongoing ImmuneRACE study and from over a thousand subjects provided by 6 global collaborators. The repertoires were made available in a free public database intended to serve as a resource for research on the immune response to SARS-CoV-2. General conclusions and limits of the study: Clinical and demographic metadata were provided uncurated, with the amount varying by source and participant.

TCRbeta CDR3 regions were amplified from genomic DNA by means of the immunoSEQ Assay, a bias-controlled multiplex PCR. From the authors' description of their analysis: The number of nucleated cells in each sample was estimated from the amplification of reference gene primers within the assay. To quantify the absolute abundance of each unique TCRbeta CDR3 rearrangement, sequence reads were collapsed and filtered. For each sample, productive Simpson clonality was calculated by taking the square root of Simpson's diversity index across productive rearrangements. The table comes from immuneACCESS by way of TCRdb, which keeps in-frame sequences with V and J called. Part of the clones is missing from these tables; in studies checked, under half for an unresolved V gene and the rest for unknown reasons. V and J calls plus clone size are reproduced from that table; the DNA served to infer D and trimming. Present in this sample are 150,000 to 200,000 clones, around 93% of which were seen just once. 4.6% of the sample rests with the top ten.

Collaborating institutions collected whole blood in K2EDTA tubes following their own protocols. For TCRbeta analysis, collaborators shipped samples as frozen whole blood, isolated PBMCs, or DNA extracted from either of those sample types. CDR1 is given as LNHDA and CDR2 as SQIVND, both from the germline V gene (reference sequence). V was cut back by 11 bases and J by 7 bases, leaving a gap of 21 bases between them. The CDR3 numbers 14 residues from cysteine through phenylalanine. Only the CDR3 DNA is retained, 42 bases long and in frame from the first base. Here the chain combines TRBV19 and TRBJ2-1; TRBD2 could be the D gene, as 5 bases match. This TCR derives from a woman aged 45 to 65 with acute or convalescent COVID-19. The sample was peripheral blood. The CDR3 corresponds to CAVSEWENRNEQFF. The DNA reads as follows: TGTGCCGTTTCGGAGTGGGAGAATAGAAATGAGCAGTTCTTC.